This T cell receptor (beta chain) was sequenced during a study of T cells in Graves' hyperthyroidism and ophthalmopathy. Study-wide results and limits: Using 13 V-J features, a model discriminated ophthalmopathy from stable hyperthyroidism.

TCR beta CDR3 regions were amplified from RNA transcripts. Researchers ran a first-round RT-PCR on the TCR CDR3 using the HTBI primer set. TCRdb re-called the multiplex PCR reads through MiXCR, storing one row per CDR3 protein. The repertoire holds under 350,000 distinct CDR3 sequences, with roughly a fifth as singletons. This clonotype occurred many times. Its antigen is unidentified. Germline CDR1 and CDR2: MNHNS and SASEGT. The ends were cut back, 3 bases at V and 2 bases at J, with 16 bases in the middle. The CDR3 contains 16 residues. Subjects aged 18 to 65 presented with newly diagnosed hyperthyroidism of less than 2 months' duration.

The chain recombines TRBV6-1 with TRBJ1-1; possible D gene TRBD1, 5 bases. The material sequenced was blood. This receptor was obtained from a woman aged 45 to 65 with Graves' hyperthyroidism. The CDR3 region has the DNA TGTGCCAGCAGTGATCGTCTTAGGGGTTACAACACTGAAGCTTTCTTT. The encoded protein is CASSDRLRGYNTEAFF.